This T cell receptor beta chain was identified in a study of TIL therapy for anti-PD-1-resistant metastatic lung cancer. Study context: Tumors carried a median about 1.5 non-synonymous mutations per megabase. Points from the study as a whole: Infused TIL clonotypes partially replaced the baseline blood repertoire, then decayed over months.

Of note for this clone: Its specificity is not known.

Sequencing used immunoSEQ v3. Assay used: immunoSEQ multiplex PCR; TCRdb lists only in-frame clones, some missing. The sample carries more than 20,000 clones, more than 60% recorded once. CDR3 length: 14 amino acids. Deletions cut 4 bases from V and 6 bases from J, with 17 bases between. Per germline, CDR1 SGHRS and CDR2 YFSETQ. Time point denoted: pre-treatment sample, taken before nivolumab and TIL therapy. Enrollment ran from October 2017 to early 2020. The specimen comprised blood, sampled at baseline. The chain combines TRBV5-1 with TRBJ2-7, with D tentatively TRBD1 (6 bases). This receptor was obtained from a person aged 25-79 years with non-small cell lung cancer. The CDR3 is CASSVPGTNVEQYF. The CDR3 nucleotides are TGCGCCAGCAGCGTCCCCGGGACAAATGTCGAGCAGTACTTC.